The present TCR beta chain was sequenced within a study of shared clonotypes between healthy human individuals. Genomic DNA per cell subset filled all wells of several immunoSEQ plates. Sequencing was performed with immunoSEQ multiplex PCR; in TCRdb, only in-frame clones are kept and a portion is missing. The data show about 680,000 clones, about 80% seen once. The clonotype was recovered from a woman aged 25 to 39 in good health. The sample comprised memory CD4+ T cells sorted from blood. As to subset: CD45RA-negative fraction.

This CDR3 is CASSLDGPSTGELFF. In nucleotides, the CDR3 is TGCGCCAGCAGCTTGGACGGGCCAAGCACCGGGGAGCTGTTTTTT. This chain joins TRBV5-1 and TRBJ2-2; D unresolved. The germline CDR1 and CDR2 sequences are SGHRS and YFSETQ. V shed 0 bases and J shed 4 bases, with 10 bases lying between them. This CDR3 has 15 residues.